The T cell receptor beta chain described here comes from a study of CD8+ T cells in alopecia areata. This clone has just a few counts. The V gene's germline CDR1 is MDHEN and CDR2 SYDVKM. This CDR3 comprises 11 residues. V lost 9 bases and J 15 bases, leaving 18 bases between the germline ends. The sequencing template was cDNA reverse transcribed from extracted RNA. Sequencing used immunoSEQ multiplex PCR; TCRdb keeps in-frame clones, though not all of them. The profile covers 110,000 or so clones, with roughly 55% appearing a single time and more than 20% taken by the ten largest. PBMCs, the starting material, were the source of sorted CD4+ and CD8+ T cells.

What was sequenced was NKG2D-low CD8+ T cells sorted from blood. The sequence was obtained from a human donor with alopecia areata. The rearrangement links TRBV28 to TRBJ2-1, with D possibly TRBD2 on 7 matching bases. Written as DNA, the CDR3 is TGTGCCAGTCGAAACGGGGGGCTGTTGTTCTTC. The encoded protein is CASRNGGLLFF.